Listed below are T cell receptor beta chains from one sample, sequenced in a study of human CD8 memory T cell subsets. With the 5' RACE reads reprocessed, TCRdb shows one record per CDR3 protein and no DNA. The sample's table shows fewer than 6,500 distinct CDR3 sequences. Sequencing was performed on CD8+ T cells from PBMCs. All receptors come from a human donor in good health. Both conserved end residues are part of each CDR3. Clone size appears in some rows only: once, few, many, or a class for an expanded clone.

j_call,v_call,clone_size,cdr3_aa
TRBJ2-7,TRBV28,-,CASSFGDEQYF
TRBJ2-2,TRBV27,-,CASSSQVRGTGELFF
TRBJ2-7,TRBV7-8,-,CASSSGQTGATYEQYF
TRBJ2-7,TRBV28,-,CASSTPDRVVSYEQYF
TRBJ2-7,TRBV11-2,-,CATGTGSPYEQYF
TRBJ2-7,TRBV28,-,CASSPFPGRDEQYF
TRBJ1-5,TRBV7-9,-,CASSLADQPQHF
TRBJ2-7,TRBV29-1,medium-sized,CSVFSPGGSEQYF
TRBJ1-5,TRBV6-6,-,CASSYSQTLPQHF
TRBJ1-6,TRBV7-2,-,CASSLRDSHNSPLHF
TRBJ2-7,TRBV5-5,medium-sized,CASSLGGYYEQYF
TRBJ2-3,TRBV7-3,medium-sized,CASSLIVGGTSADTQYF
TRBJ2-7,TRBV20-1,-,CSARMATSGSREQYF
TRBJ1-4,TRBV28,-,CASSPGTPYEKLFF
TRBJ2-1,TRBV28,medium-sized,CASSRAREGYNEQFF
TRBJ1-1,TRBV3-1,-,CASSLRVGTEAFF
TRBJ2-1,TRBV9,-,CASSQIAERDEQFF
TRBJ1-5,TRBV12-3/TRBV12-4,medium-sized,CASSLTGINQPQHF
TRBJ2-2,TRBV5-4,-,CASSLGLAGSTNTGELFF
TRBJ2-1,TRBV20-1,-,CSARAPGLAGVSLIHEQFF
TRBJ1-2,TRBV28,-,CASRHGTGGGEGYTF
TRBJ2-3,TRBV2,-,CASTGQPFTSTDTQYF
TRBJ2-5,TRBV29-1,-,CSVEDPGLAGVETQYF
TRBJ1-1,TRBV7-8,medium-sized,CASSLAGRNTEAFF
TRBJ1-1,TRBV3-1,-,CASSQGGDNTEAFF
TRBJ1-4,TRBV29-1,medium-sized,CSVGMGEKLFF
TRBJ2-7,TRBV7-2,-,CASSPGRGLYEQYF
TRBJ2-1,TRBV11-3,medium-sized,CASSSQGNEQFF
TRBJ2-2,TRBV9,-,CASSVGPGTNTGELFF
TRBJ2-7,TRBV11-2,medium-sized,CASSLPPPAYEQYF
TRBJ2-1,TRBV5-1,-,CASSLTGLYNEQFF
TRBJ2-1,TRBV4-1,-,CASSQGLGREPYNEQFF
TRBJ2-1,TRBV28,-,CASRTTGQQFF
TRBJ2-1,TRBV12-3/TRBV12-4,medium-sized,CASRAGSHEQFF
TRBJ2-5,TRBV7-8,medium-sized,CASSSPSGRVVETQYF